This entry lists 11 T cell receptor beta chains sequenced from one sample in a study of T-cell reconstitution after alpha-beta-depleted transplantation in children. Unique molecular identifiers were used in preparing the TCRbeta library. TCRdb re-called the PCR reads through MiXCR, storing one row per CDR3 protein. Of 450,000 to 600,000 distinct CDR3 sequences detected, 10% to 15% appear once; the ten largest clones hold about 2.2%. The sample was PBMCs, mostly from graft donor cells, taken 360 days after TCRalphabeta/CD19-depleted stem cell transplant. The receptor source for this set is a male patient younger than 18 who had a stem cell transplant for acute myeloid leukemia, so the T cells may come from the graft donor.

This clonotype was seen a handful of times. The chain combines TRBV12-3 or TRBV12-4 with TRBJ2-3; no reliable D call. Trimming stripped 9 bases from V and 0 bases from J, with 19 bases between. This CDR3 is built from 16 residues. Here the CDR3 reads CASASGRETSTDTQYF. In nucleotides, the CDR3 is TGTGCCAGTGCTAGTGGAAGGGAAACTAGCACAGATACGCAGTATTTT.

Only a few counts were recorded for this clonotype. This rearrangement joins TRBV20-1 to TRBJ1-4, with 7 bases lining up with TRBD1. The CDR3 totals 14 residues. Germline V CDR1 and CDR2: DFQATT, SNEGSKA (reference sequence). The V segment lost 3 bases and the J segment 3 bases; nucleotides outside the gene matches: 4. This CDR3 reads CSASTGAPNEKLFF. CDR3 nucleotide sequence: TGCAGTGCTAGTACAGGGGCCCCTAATGAAAAACTGTTTTTT.

This clonotype showed up just a few times. The chain couples TRBV9 to TRBJ1-1, with D maybe TRBD1 (6 bases). The CDR3 covers 14 residues. V lost 2 bases, J lost 2 bases, and 10 bases lay in between. Per the germline V gene, CDR1 is SGDLS and CDR2 is YYNGEE. CDR3 sequence (DNA): TGTGCCAGCAGCGTCCAGGGGATTAACACTGAAGCTTTCTTT. Amino acid sequence: CASSVQGINTEAFF.

This clonotype was seen a handful of times. This sequence joins TRBV7-2 and TRBJ2-2, with unresolved D. The V end lost 3 bases, the J end lost 6 bases, and 11 bases lay between the germline ends. The V gene's germline CDR1 is SGHTA and CDR2 FQGNSA. The CDR3 extends over 14 amino acids. CDR3 bases: TGTGCCAGCAGCTTGACCATGGGGTCCGGGGAGCTGTTTTTT. It translates to CASSLTMGSGELFF.

The chain employs TRBV12-5 and TRBJ2-7, with 9 bases lining up with TRBD1. V trimming: 0 bases; J trimming: 2 bases; junction bases outside the gene matches: 5. Germline CDR1 LGHNT, CDR2 FRNRAP. This CDR3 contains 16 residues. CDR3 loop: CASGLVVGTGTYEQYF. CDR3 sequence (DNA): TGTGCTAGTGGTTTGGTAGTCGGGACAGGGACCTACGAGCAGTACTTC.

This clonotype was seen a handful of times. The rearrangement uses TRBV12-3 or TRBV12-4 and TRBJ2-7; 8 nucleotides agree with TRBD2. The CDR3 spans 16 residues. Trimming removed 3 bases from V and 6 bases from J; junction bases left unmatched: 13. The CDR3 region has the DNA TGTGCCAGCAGTTTGTTGGCGGGAGGCCCTTCATCCGAGCAGTACTTC. As protein: CASSLLAGGPSSEQYF.

The gene calls are TRBV28 and TRBJ2-1; possible D gene TRBD1, 5 bases. Germline V gene lookup returns CDR1 MDHEN and CDR2 SYDVKM. Trimming cost V 1 base and J 0 bases, with 16 bases left between them. CDR3 length equals 18 residues. The CDR3 sequence: CASSLLPGRGLSYNEQFF. Here the CDR3 DNA reads TGTGCCAGCAGTTTATTACCGGGTAGGGGCCTCTCCTACAATGAGCAGTTCTTC.

This clonotype was seen a handful of times. This chain uses TRBV14 with TRBJ2-5; D call uncertain. The V and J ends lost 4 bases and 0 bases respectively, with 6 bases between them. The length of the CDR3 is 13 residues. CDR1 and CDR2 (germline): SGHDN, FVKESK. DNA of the CDR3: TGTGCCAGCAGCCGCTATGACCAAGAGACCCAGTACTTC. It yields the protein CASSRYDQETQYF.

The V and J genes are TRBV6-5 and TRBJ2-1; D remains unclear. Trimming took off 2 bases at V and 7 bases at J, with 21 bases between the two ends. Germline loops: CDR1 MNHEY, CDR2 SVGAGI. The CDR3 is 17 residues long. Here the CDR3 DNA reads TGTGCCAGCAGTTACGCGGCGAGGAGTCTTTCCGAGAATGAGCAGTTCTTC. Its protein is CASSYAARSLSENEQFF.

This clonotype has just a few counts. This could be a read error, since a much larger clone is one nucleotide away. The rearrangement uses TRBV21-1 and TRBJ2-2; TRBD1, as called in the table, went unchecked against the DNA. TRBV21-1 is labeled a pseudogene. The CDR3 is 13 residues long. The chain's CDR3 is CASTLGGTGELFF. The CDR3, as DNA: TGTGCCAGCACCTTAGGGGGCACCGGGGAGCTGTTTTTT.

In its sample, this clonotype was seen a few times. The CDR3 nucleotides are TGTGCCAGCAGTGCCCCGCAGTTAGGGGGCCGAAGCGGGGAGCTGTTTTTT. Residues: CASSAPQLGGRSGELFF. The rearrangement uses TRBV28 and TRBJ2-2, with 7 bases that match TRBD1. V lost 5 bases, J lost 7 bases, and 16 bases stayed unmatched. The germline CDR1 and CDR2 sequences are MDHEN and SYDVKM. CDR3 length: 17 residues.